This T cell receptor (beta chain) is drawn from a study of T cells in Graves' hyperthyroidism and ophthalmopathy. In the study overall: Pretreatment peripheral blood was obtained at initial diagnosis.

Study results and caveats: In the blood, most expanded thyroid clonotypes above 0.001 appeared as well. Patients with ophthalmopathy were separated from those with stable hyperthyroidism by a 13 V-J model.

The source material, RNA transcripts, was used to amplify TCR beta CDR3 regions. The HTBI primer set served for first-round RT-PCR of the TCR CDR3. TCRdb re-called the multiplex PCR reads with MiXCR, one entry per CDR3 protein. The sample holds around 490,000 distinct CDR3 sequences, roughly 21% seen once. Those patients with uncontrolled infection, other autoimmune disease, pregnancy or lactation were excluded. With respect to this clonotype: Its antigen is not identified. At one of its ends the junction is not consistent with the germline gene, which may arise from a read error.

This CDR3 is built from 12 residues. Per the germline V gene, CDR1 is MNHEY and CDR2 is SMNVEV (reference sequence). The sequencing input was blood. The clonotype comes from a man in his forties with Graves' ophthalmopathy. The V gene is TRBV27, the J gene TRBJ1-5; a weak D match, TRBD1 (5 bases). The DNA for the CDR3 is TGTGCCCGCAGTTTTTGGGGCCAGCCCCAGCATTTT. It specifies CARSFWGQPQHF.